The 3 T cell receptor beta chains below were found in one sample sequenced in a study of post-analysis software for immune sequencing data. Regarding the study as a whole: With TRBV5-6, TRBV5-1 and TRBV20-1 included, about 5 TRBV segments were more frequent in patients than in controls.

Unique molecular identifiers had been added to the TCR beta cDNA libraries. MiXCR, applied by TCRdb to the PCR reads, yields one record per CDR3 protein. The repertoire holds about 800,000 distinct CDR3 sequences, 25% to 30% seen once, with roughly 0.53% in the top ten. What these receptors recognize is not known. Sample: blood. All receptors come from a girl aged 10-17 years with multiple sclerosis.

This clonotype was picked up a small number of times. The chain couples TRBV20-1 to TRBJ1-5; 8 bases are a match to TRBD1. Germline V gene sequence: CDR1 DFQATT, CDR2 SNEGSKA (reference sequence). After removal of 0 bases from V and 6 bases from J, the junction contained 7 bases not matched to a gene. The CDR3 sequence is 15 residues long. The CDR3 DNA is TGCAGTGCTAGAGATCAACAGGGGGTGGTTCAGCCCCAGCATTTT. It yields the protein CSARDQQGVVQPQHF.

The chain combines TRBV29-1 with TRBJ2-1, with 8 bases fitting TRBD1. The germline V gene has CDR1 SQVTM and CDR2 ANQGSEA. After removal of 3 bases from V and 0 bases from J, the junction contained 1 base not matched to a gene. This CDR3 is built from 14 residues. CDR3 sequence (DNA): TGCAGCGTTGAGGGGACAGGCTCCTACAATGAGCAGTTCTTC. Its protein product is CSVEGTGSYNEQFF.

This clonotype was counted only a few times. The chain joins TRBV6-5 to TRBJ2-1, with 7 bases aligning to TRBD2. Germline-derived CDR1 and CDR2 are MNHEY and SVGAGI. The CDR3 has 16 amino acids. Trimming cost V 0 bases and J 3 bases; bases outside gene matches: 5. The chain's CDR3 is CASSYSMSGVYNEQFF. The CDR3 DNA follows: TGTGCCAGCAGTTACTCGATGAGCGGGGTCTACAATGAGCAGTTCTTC.